Each of the 21 T cell receptor beta chains below was sequenced from the same sample in a study of cytomegalovirus exposure and HLA in healthy donors. The PCR was carried out with 60 Vbeta primers and 13 Jbeta primers. Repertoires were generated with immunoSEQ multiplex PCR, while TCRdb's copy carries only in-frame clones and drops some. This repertoire includes fewer than 35,000 clones. Sample: PBMCs. Source of these receptors: a female donor in good health and CMV-seronegative.

V gene TRBV15 combines with J gene TRBJ1-2, with 8 nucleotides matching TRBD1. Germline CDR1 and CDR2: LNHNV and YYDKDF (reference sequence). V was pared by 0 bases and J by 3 bases, with 6 bases of the junction left unmatched. CDR3 length equals 16 residues. The CDR3 loop reads CATSRDLTGVHYGYTF. DNA of the CDR3: TGTGCCACCAGCAGAGACTTGACAGGGGTCCACTATGGCTACACCTTC.

The gene calls are TRBV28 and TRBJ1-6; 12 nucleotides agree with TRBD1. Losses at the gene ends were 10 bases for V and 9 bases for J; bases not matched to a gene: 16. This CDR3 contains 17 residues. Germline assignment: CDR1 MDHEN and CDR2 SYDVKM. The CDR3 DNA is TGTGCCACCCGGGTGGGGACAGGGGGCTCGGGGAGTTCACCCCTCCACTTT. This gives the protein CATRVGTGGSGSSPLHF.

The V call is TRBV5-1, the J call TRBJ1-6; weak D call: TRBD1 (6 bases). The germline V gene has CDR1 SGHRS and CDR2 YFSETQ. Trimming removed 6 bases from V and 9 bases from J, with 19 bases in between. This CDR3 is 15 amino acids long. DNA for the CDR3: TGCGCCAGCACCCAAGGGTCAGGGGCGGCTTCACCCCTCCACTTT. It yields the protein CASTQGSGAASPLHF.

J is TRBJ2-7 and V is TRBV7-9; 8 nucleotides line up with TRBD2. Germline CDR1 reads SEHNR; CDR2 reads FQNEAQ (reference sequence). The CDR3 loop spans 15 amino acids. The trim removed 0 bases at V and 7 bases at J, leaving 8 bases unmatched. CDR3 nucleotide sequence: TGTGCCAGCAGCTTAGCTCGGGGGGGGCCGGGGGAGCAGTACTTC. This sequence encodes CASSLARGGPGEQYF.

The genes are TRBV5-1 and TRBJ1-1, with a possible D match to TRBD1 (5 bases). V was shortened by 1 base and J by 4 bases, with 8 bases between the two germline ends. The germline gives CDR1 SGHRS, CDR2 YFSETQ. The CDR3 extends over 13 amino acids. CDR3 sequence: CASSLSRATEAFF. The CDR3 DNA follows: TGCGCCAGCAGCTTGTCCAGGGCCACTGAAGCTTTCTTT.

The chain has TRBV19 and TRBJ1-4; 9 bases agree with TRBD1. Trimming took 5 bases from V and 0 from J; bases not matched to a gene: 10. Germline assignment: CDR1 LNHDA and CDR2 SQIVND (reference sequence). The CDR3 sequence is 18 residues long. The CDR3 nucleotides read TGTGCCAGTAGTGTCAAGGGACAGGGCGCCGCAACTAATGAAAAACTGTTTTTT. Encoded protein: CASSVKGQGAATNEKLFF.

The chain recombines TRBV6-1 with TRBJ2-7, with D unclear. The CDR3 consists of 9 residues. Germline loops: CDR1 MNHNS, CDR2 SASEGT. The CDR3 is CSVHPEQYF. The CDR3 DNA reads as TGTTCCGTACACCCCGAGCAGTACTTC.

J is TRBJ2-7 and V is TRBV28; 10 nucleotides line up with TRBD1. Looked up from germline, CDR1 is MDHEN and CDR2 is SYDVKM. Trimming at V came to 4 bases and at J to 1 base, leaving 4 bases not matched to a gene. CDR3 length: 15 amino acids. The CDR3 DNA sequence: TGTGCCAGCAGTTCACGGACAGGGGGTTCCTACGAGCAGTACTTC. Protein: CASSSRTGGSYEQYF.

This rearrangement joins TRBV9 to TRBJ1-2; D is possibly TRBD1 (5 bases). CDR1 is SGDLS and CDR2 is YYNGEE in the germline V gene. Trimming took 0 bases from V and 5 from J, leaving 14 bases between them. CDR3 length: 15 amino acids. CDR3 protein: CASSVDGDSRYGYTF. The DNA of the CDR3 is TGTGCCAGCAGCGTAGACGGGGACTCACGGTATGGCTACACCTTC.

The V gene is TRBV25-1, the J gene TRBJ2-5; maybe TRBD2 (5 bases). Germline-derived CDR1 and CDR2 are MGHDK and SYGVNS. V lost 1 base and J lost 1, with 10 bases in between. CDR3 length: 15 amino acids. The CDR3 DNA follows: TGTGCCAGCAGTGAATTTACGAGGGTCCAAGAGACCCAGTACTTC. It encodes CASSEFTRVQETQYF.

The chain uses TRBV7-6 and TRBJ1-3; D unresolved. CDR1 is SGHVS and CDR2 is FNYEAQ in the germline V gene. The CDR3 spans 16 residues. V lost 1 base and J lost 1, with 11 bases in between. CDR3 amino acids: CASSLDGTVSGNTIYF. The CDR3 nucleotides are TGTGCCAGCAGCTTAGACGGAACAGTTTCTGGAAACACCATATATTTT.

The V call is TRBV27, the J call TRBJ1-2, with a tentative D call TRBD1 (5 bases). The V end was cut by 0 bases, the J end by 2 bases, with 16 bases between. Germline CDR1 and CDR2: MNHEY and SMNVEV (reference sequence). CDR3 length: 17 amino acids. This CDR3 reads CASSLSWKGLENYGYTF. Written as DNA, the CDR3 is TGTGCCAGCAGTTTATCGTGGAAGGGGCTTGAGAACTATGGCTACACCTTC.

This chain's CDR3 is CASTSGGGAKPESNYGYTF. The CDR3 DNA follows: TGTGCCAGCACCTCAGGGGGTGGGGCCAAACCAGAATCTAACTATGGCTACACCTTC. The chain links TRBV7-6 to TRBJ1-2; TRBD1 matches 7 bases. Looked up from germline, CDR1 is SGHVS and CDR2 is FNYEAQ. The V gene end was trimmed by 7 bases and the J gene end by 0 bases; junction bases not matched to a gene: 20. This CDR3 is built from 19 residues.

The chain joins TRBV7-9 to TRBJ2-7; D gene unclear. Germline lookup yields CDR1 SEHNR and CDR2 FQNEAQ (reference sequence). V dropped 1 base and J dropped 3 bases, with 7 bases sitting between them. CDR3 length: 13 residues. DNA of the CDR3: TGTGCCAGCAGCTTAGATACGGTCTACGAGCAGTACTTC. This translates into CASSLDTVYEQYF.

V usage is TRBV19 and J usage is TRBJ1-5, with a possible D match to TRBD1 (6 bases). CDR1 is LNHDA and CDR2 is SQIVND in the germline V gene (reference sequence). CDR3 length equals 17 residues. V lost 5 bases to trimming and J lost 7 bases, with 24 bases between them. DNA for the CDR3: TGTGCCAGTAGTCTCTCGGACAGTGGTCTTGGTGGACAGCCCCAGCATTTT. It yields the protein CASSLSDSGLGGQPQHF.

The chain links TRBV11-3 to TRBJ1-2; 7 bases agree with TRBD1. The germline V gene has CDR1 SGHNT and CDR2 YENEEA. The CDR3 runs to 13 residues. The V gene end was trimmed by 1 base and the J gene end by 8 bases; junction bases not matched to a gene: 4. In DNA form, the CDR3 reads TGTGCCAGCAGCTTAGCCGGGGGACAGGGCTACACCTTC. This codes for CASSLAGGQGYTF.

The rearrangement uses TRBV30 and TRBJ1-1; D is ambiguous. The V gene lost 2 bases and the J gene lost 5 bases, with 12 bases spanning the gap. This CDR3 spans 13 amino acids. The germline gives CDR1 GTSNPN, CDR2 SVGIG (reference sequence). The CDR3 DNA reads as TGTGCCTGGAGTATACAGTCCCTAACTGAAGCTTTCTTT. It translates to CAWSIQSLTEAFF.

V gene TRBV6-5 combines with J gene TRBJ2-7; a possible D gene is TRBD2 (5 bases). V lost 0 bases, J lost 1 base, and 7 bases lay in between. Germline CDR1 is MNHEY and CDR2 is SVGAGI. The CDR3 has 14 amino acids. The CDR3 reads CASSYSGGSYEQYF. CDR3 DNA sequence: TGTGCCAGCAGTTACTCGGGCGGGTCCTACGAGCAGTACTTC.

This chain uses TRBV7-8 with TRBJ2-1, with 13 bases fitting TRBD2. CDR1 is SGHVS and CDR2 is FQNEAQ in the germline V gene. V dropped 5 bases and J dropped 9; count of bases not matched to a gene: 16. This CDR3 has 18 residues. For the CDR3, the DNA is TGTGCCAGCAGCCTCCGGACTAGCGGGGGACTATTTAGGGTTGAGCAGTTCTTC. Amino acids: CASSLRTSGGLFRVEQFF.

The rearrangement uses TRBV6-1 and TRBJ2-5; perhaps TRBD1 as D (6 bases). V lost 3 bases, J lost 5 bases, and 13 bases lay in between. CDR1 and CDR2 (germline): MNHNS, SASEGT. The CDR3 has 14 residues. This chain's CDR3 is CASSDTGPRETQYF. The DNA for the CDR3 is TGTGCCAGCAGTGATACAGGGCCTCGGGAGACCCAGTACTTC.

The genes are TRBV29-1 and TRBJ1-1, with a weak D call TRBD1 (6 bases). CDR1 and CDR2 from the germline V gene are SQVTM and ANQGSEA. V lost 7 bases and J lost 1, with 16 bases in between. The CDR3 totals 14 residues. This CDR3 reads CSACLGQPNTEAFF. CDR3 nucleotide sequence: TGCAGCGCCTGCCTGGGACAACCGAACACTGAAGCTTTCTTT. Full variable domain (rest looked up from reference TRBV29-1 and TRBJ1-1): SAVISQKPSRDICQRGTSLTIQCQVDSQVTMMFWYRQQPGQSLTLIATANQGSEATYESGFVIDKFPISRPNLTFSTLTVSNMSPEDSSIYLCSACLGQPNTEAFFGQGTRLTVV.